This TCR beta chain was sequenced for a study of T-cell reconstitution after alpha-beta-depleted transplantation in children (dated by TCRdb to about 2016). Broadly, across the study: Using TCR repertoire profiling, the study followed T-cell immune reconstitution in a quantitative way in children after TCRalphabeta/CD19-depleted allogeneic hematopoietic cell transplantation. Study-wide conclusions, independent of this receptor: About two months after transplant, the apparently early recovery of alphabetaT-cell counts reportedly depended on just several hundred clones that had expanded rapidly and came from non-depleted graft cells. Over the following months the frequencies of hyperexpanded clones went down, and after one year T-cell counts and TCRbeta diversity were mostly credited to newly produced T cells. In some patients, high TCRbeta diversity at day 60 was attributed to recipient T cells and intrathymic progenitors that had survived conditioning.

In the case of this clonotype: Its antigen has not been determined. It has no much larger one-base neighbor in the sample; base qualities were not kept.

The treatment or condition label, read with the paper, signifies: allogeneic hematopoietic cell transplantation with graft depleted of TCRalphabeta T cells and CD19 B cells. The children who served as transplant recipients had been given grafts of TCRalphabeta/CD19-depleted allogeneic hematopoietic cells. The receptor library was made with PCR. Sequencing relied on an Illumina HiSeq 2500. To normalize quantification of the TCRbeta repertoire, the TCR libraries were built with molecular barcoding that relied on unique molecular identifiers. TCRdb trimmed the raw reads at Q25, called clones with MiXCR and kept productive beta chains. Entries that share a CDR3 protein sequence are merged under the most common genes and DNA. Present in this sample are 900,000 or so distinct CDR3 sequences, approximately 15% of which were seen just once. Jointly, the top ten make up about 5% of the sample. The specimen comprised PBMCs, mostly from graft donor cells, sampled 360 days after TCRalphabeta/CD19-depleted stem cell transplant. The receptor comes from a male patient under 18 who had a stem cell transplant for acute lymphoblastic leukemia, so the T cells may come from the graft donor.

At the DNA level, the sequence is TGCAGCGTTGAAGGTAGGGGACTAGCGGATCGGAATGAGCAGTTCTTC. Its amino acids are CSVEGRGLADRNEQFF. The V and J segments used are TRBV29-1 and TRBJ2-1; 11 central bases correspond to TRBD2. V and J are trimmed by 1 base and 7 bases, and the gene matches miss 9 bases of the junction. The CDR3 goes from the cysteine to the phenylalanine over 16 residues. This entry keeps only the CDR3 DNA: 48 bases, framed from base 1. CDR1 and CDR2, looked up from the germline V gene, are SQVTM and ANQGSEA.